This TCR beta chain was found in a study of PD-1 blockade in classical Hodgkin lymphoma. Study context: Patients were treated with nivolumab at 3 mg/kg, and this was given intravenously every 2 weeks.

Generated by immunoSEQ multiplex PCR, the TCRdb table keeps only in-frame clones and is missing some. The sample carries about 13,000 clones, roughly nine tenths recorded once. Exposure to brentuximab vedotin varied, and each patient had relapsed following autologous stem cell transplantation. Trimming left V 1 base short and J 7 bases short, with 8 bases between. This CDR3 contains 12 residues. The germline CDR1 and CDR2 sequences are SNHLY and FYNNEI. This chain joins TRBV2 and TRBJ2-7; D perhaps matches TRBD1 (5 bases). Sequencing was performed on peripheral blood mononuclear cells (PBMCs), taken at baseline. This receptor was identified in a human donor with classical Hodgkin lymphoma. The CDR3 protein is CASSEGGWEQYF. The CDR3 DNA follows: TGTGCCAGCAGTGAAGGGGGCTGGGAGCAGTACTTC.